This entry features one TCR beta chain sequence. Its antigen remains unknown. A universal primer site was incorporated via template switching, and the cDNA contained unique molecular identifiers. TCRdb independently ran MiXCR on the 5' RACE reads; one entry per CDR3 protein. This table holds about 530,000 distinct CDR3 sequences, nearly 15% found once. This specimen belongs to a study of identical twins. Regarding the study as a whole: Fewer insertions were carried by abundant cord blood beta clonotypes, but none was seen in memory repertoires. Invariant MAIT and iNKT cells could partly confound zero-insertion analyses.

There are 14 residues in the CDR3. V shed 1 base and J shed 12 bases, with 16 bases lying between them. Germline V gene data show CDR1 as MNHNS and CDR2 as SASEGT. Every donor was a healthy Caucasian. These data were likewise used in another study, on yellow fever vaccine responses in identical twins.

The sequencing sample was made of CD4+ T cells sorted from blood. This sequence originates from a woman between 18 and 29 years old in good health. This chain uses TRBV6-1 with TRBJ2-1; D gene unclear. The CDR3 bases are TGTGCCAGCAGTGAAGGGCCTGTGGTCCTCGGGCAGTTCTTC. Amino acids: CASSEGPVVLGQFF.